This T cell receptor (beta chain) was identified during a study of blood T cell repertoires in COVID-19. The CDR3 sequence is 16 residues long. V lost 2 bases, J lost 8 bases, and 13 bases stayed unmatched. Germline loops: CDR1 MGHRA, CDR2 YSYEKL. Data came from immunoSEQ multiplex PCR; TCRdb stores just in-frame clones and leaves some out. Of under 400,000 clones listed, 70% to 90% are singletons. The sequence came from a woman between 25 and 40 years old with COVID-19, enrolled during active disease. The chain recombines TRBV4-1 with TRBJ2-3; 7 bases are shared with TRBD1. The sample taken for sequencing was peripheral blood. As DNA, the CDR3 is TGCGCCAGCAGCCAATTTAAAACAGGGGCACAAGGTACGCAGTATTTT. It specifies CASSQFKTGAQGTQYF.